This T cell receptor beta chain stems from a study of blood T cell repertoires in COVID-19. In the study overall: The cDNA or gDNA used as material had been derived from T cells, B-cell-depleted T cells, or PBMCs.

CDR1 is SGHDT and CDR2 is YYEEEE in the germline V gene. J gave up 0 bases and V 5 bases, and 10 bases lay outside the gene matches. This CDR3 is 16 amino acids long. In the authors' methods: From reference gene primer amplification, estimates of nucleated cell counts were derived. Libraries were prepared by immunoSEQ multiplex PCR; TCRdb keeps only in-frame clonotypes and omits some of them. Clone size and the V and J calls come from that table; the DNA yielded D and trimming. The repertoire holds under 70,000 clones, with around 87% as singletons. The Seattle patients joined while their infection was active and were tracked longitudinally afterward.

Sequenced material: peripheral blood. The V call is TRBV5-6, the J call TRBJ2-7; 8 nucleotides line up with TRBD2. This receptor was obtained from a woman between 55 and 75 years old with COVID-19, enrolled during active disease. The CDR3 protein is CASSSPGLVISYEQYF. The CDR3 DNA is TGTGCCAGCAGTTCACCGGGACTAGTTATCTCCTACGAGCAGTACTTC.